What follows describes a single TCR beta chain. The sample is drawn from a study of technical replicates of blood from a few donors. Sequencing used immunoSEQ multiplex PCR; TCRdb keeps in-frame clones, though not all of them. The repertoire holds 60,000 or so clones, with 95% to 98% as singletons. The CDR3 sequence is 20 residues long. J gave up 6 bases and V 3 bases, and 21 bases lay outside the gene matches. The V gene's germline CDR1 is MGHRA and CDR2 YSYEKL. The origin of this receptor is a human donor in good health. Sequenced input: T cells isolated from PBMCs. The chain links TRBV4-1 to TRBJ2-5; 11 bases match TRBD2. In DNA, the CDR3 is TGCGCCAGCAGCCAGGAAGTCTCCATAGCGGGAGGGCCGACAATTAAGACCCAGTACTTC. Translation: CASSQEVSIAGGPTIKTQYF.